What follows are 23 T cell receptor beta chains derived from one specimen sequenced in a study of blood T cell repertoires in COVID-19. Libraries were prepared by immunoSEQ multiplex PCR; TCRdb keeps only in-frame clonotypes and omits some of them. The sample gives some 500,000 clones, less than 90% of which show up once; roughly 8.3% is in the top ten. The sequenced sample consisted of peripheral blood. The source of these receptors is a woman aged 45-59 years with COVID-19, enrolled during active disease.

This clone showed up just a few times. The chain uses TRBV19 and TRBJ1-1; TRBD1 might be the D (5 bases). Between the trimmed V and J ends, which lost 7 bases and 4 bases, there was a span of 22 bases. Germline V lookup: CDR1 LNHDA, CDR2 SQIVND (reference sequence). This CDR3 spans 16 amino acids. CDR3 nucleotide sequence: TGTGCCAGTACCCCGCGGACAAGGGCGACGGGCACTGAAGCTTTCTTT. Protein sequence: CASTPRTRATGTEAFF. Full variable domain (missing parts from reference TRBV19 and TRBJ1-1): DGGITQSPKYLFRKEGQNVTLSCEQNLNHDAMYWYRQDPGQGLRLIYYSQIVNDFQKGDIAEGYSVSREKKESFPLTVTSAQKNPTAFYLCASTPRTRATGTEAFFGQGTRLTVV.

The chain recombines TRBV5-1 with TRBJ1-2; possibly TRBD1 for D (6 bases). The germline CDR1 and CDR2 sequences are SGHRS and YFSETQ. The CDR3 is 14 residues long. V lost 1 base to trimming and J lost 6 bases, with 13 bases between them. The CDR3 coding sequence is TGCGCCAGCAGCTTGACAGGGATCCAGCATGGCTACACCTTC. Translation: CASSLTGIQHGYTF.

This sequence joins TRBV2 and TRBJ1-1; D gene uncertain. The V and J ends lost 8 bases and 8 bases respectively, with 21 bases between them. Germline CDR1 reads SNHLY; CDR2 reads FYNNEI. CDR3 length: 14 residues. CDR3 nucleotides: TGTGCCAGCCGGCTGGATTACGGGTCTCAAGAAGCTTTCTTT. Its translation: CASRLDYGSQEAFF. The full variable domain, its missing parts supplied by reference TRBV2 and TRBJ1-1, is EPEVTQTPSHQVTQMGQEVILRCVPISNHLYFYWYRQILGQKVEFLVSFYNNEISEKSEIFDDQFSVERPDGSNFTLKIRSTKLEDSAMYFCASRLDYGSQEAFFGQGTRLTVV.

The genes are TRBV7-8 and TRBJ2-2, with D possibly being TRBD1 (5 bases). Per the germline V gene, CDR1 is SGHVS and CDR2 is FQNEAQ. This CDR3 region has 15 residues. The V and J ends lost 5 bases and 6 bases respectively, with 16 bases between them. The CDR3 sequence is CASSRDSSLPGELFF. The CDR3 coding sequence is TGTGCCAGCAGCCGAGACAGTTCCCTACCCGGGGAGCTGTTTTTT.

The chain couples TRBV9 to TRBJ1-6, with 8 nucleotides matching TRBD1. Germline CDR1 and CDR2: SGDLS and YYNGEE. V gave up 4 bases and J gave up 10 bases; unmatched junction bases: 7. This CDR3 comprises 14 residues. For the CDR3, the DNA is TGTGCCAGCAGCCCTCGGACAGGGCGCTCACCCCTCCACTTT. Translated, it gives CASSPRTGRSPLHF. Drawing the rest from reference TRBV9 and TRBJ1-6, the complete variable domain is DSGVTQTPKHLITATGQRVTLRCSPRSGDLSVYWYQQSLDQGLQFLIQYYNGEERAKGNILERFSAQQFPDLHSELNLSSLELGDSALYFCASSPRTGRSPLHFGNGTRLTVT.

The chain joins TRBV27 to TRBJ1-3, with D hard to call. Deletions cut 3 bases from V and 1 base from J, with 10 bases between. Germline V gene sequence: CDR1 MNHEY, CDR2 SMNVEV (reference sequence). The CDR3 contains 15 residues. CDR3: CASSFTGSSGNTIYF. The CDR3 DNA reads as TGTGCCAGCAGTTTTACGGGATCTTCTGGAAACACCATATATTTT.

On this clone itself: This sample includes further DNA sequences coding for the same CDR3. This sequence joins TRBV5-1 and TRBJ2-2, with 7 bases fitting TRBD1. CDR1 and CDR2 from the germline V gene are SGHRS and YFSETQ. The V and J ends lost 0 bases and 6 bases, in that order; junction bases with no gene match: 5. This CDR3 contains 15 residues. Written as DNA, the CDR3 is TGCGCCAGCAGCTTGGAAGGGCAGGGGGCCGGGGAGCTGTTTTTT. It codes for CASSLEGQGAGELFF.

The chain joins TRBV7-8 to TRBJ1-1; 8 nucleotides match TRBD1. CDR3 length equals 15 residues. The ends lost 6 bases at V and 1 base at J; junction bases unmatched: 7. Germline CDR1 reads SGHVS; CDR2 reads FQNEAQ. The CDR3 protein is CASRPPTGGNTEAFF. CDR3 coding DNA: TGTGCCAGCAGGCCGCCCACAGGGGGGAACACTGAAGCTTTCTTT. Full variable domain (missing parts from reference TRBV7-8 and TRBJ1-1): GAGVSQSPRYKVAKRGQDVALRCDPISGHVSLFWYQQALGQGPEFLTYFQNEAQLDKSGLPSDRFFAERPEGSVSTLKIQRTQQEDSAVYLCASRPPTGGNTEAFFGQGTRLTVV.

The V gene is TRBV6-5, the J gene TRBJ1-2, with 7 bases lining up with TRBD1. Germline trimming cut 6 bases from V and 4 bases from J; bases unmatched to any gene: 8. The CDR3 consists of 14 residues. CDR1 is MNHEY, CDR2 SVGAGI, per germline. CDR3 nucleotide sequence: TGTGCCAGCAGCAAGACAGGGAACGGCTATGGCTACACCTTC. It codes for CASSKTGNGYGYTF.

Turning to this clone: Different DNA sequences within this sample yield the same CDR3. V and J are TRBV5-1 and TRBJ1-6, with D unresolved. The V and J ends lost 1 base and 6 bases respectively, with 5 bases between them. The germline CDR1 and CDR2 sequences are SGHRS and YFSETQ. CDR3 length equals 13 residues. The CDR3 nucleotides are TGCGCCAGCAGCTTGTCCGGTAATTCACCCCTCCACTTT. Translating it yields CASSLSGNSPLHF.

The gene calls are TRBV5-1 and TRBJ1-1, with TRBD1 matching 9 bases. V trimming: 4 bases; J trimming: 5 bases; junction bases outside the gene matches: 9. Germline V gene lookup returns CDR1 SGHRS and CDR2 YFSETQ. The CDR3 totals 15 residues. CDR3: CASSPKQGAGTEAFF. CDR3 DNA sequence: TGCGCCAGCAGCCCAAAACAGGGGGCAGGGACTGAAGCTTTCTTT.

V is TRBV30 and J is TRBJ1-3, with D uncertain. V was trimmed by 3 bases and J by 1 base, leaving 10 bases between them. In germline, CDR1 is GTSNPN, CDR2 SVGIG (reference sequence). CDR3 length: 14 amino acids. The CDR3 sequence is CAWSLSGSGNTIYF. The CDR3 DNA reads TGTGCCTGGAGCCTAAGCGGGTCTGGAAACACCATATATTTT.

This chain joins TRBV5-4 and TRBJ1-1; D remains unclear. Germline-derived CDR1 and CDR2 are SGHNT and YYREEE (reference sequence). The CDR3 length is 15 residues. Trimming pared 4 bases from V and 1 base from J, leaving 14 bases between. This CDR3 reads CASSPSVGRNTEAFF. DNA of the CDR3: TGTGCCAGCAGCCCGTCGGTTGGGCGGAACACTGAAGCTTTCTTT.

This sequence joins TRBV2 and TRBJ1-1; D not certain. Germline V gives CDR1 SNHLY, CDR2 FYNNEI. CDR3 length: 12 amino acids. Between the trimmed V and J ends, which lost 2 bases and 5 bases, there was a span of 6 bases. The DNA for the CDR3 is TGTGCCAGCAGTGAAAGGAGGACTGAAGCTTTCTTT. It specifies CASSERRTEAFF.

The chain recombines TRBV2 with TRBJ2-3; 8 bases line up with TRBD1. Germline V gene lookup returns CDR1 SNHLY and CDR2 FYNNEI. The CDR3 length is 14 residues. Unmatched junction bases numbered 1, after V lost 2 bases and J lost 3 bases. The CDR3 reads CASSEQGATDTQYF. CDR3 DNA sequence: TGTGCCAGCAGTGAACAGGGGGCAACAGATACGCAGTATTTT.

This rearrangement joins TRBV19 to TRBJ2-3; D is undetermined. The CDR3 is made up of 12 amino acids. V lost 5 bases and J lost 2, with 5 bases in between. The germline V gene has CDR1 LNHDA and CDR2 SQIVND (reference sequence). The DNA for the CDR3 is TGTGCCAGTAGTCCAAACACAGATACGCAGTATTTT. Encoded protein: CASSPNTDTQYF.

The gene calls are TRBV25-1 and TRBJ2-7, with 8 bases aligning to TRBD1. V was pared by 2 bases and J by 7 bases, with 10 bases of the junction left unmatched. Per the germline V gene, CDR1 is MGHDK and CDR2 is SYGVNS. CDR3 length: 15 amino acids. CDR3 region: CASSELPRGTGEQYF. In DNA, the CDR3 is TGTGCCAGCAGTGAACTCCCCCGTGGGACAGGAGAGCAGTACTTC.

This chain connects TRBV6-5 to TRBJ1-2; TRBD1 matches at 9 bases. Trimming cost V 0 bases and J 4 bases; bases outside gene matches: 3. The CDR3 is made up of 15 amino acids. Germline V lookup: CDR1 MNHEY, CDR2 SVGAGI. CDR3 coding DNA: TGTGCCAGCAGTTACTCTGGACAGGGGTTCTATGGCTACACCTTC. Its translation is CASSYSGQGFYGYTF.

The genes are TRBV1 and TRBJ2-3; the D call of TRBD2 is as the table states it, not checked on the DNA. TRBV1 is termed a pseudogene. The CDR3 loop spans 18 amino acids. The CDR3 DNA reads TGCACCAGCAGCCCGACCTCCCCACTAGCGGGGGGCCCAGATACGCAGTATTTT. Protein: CTSSPTSPLAGGPDTQYF.

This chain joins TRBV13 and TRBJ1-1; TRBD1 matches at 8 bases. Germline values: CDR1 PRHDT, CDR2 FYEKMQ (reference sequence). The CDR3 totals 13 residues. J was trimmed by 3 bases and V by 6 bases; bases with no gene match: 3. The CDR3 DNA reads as TGTGCCAGCAGTGGACAGGGAGACACTGAAGCTTTCTTT. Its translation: CASSGQGDTEAFF.

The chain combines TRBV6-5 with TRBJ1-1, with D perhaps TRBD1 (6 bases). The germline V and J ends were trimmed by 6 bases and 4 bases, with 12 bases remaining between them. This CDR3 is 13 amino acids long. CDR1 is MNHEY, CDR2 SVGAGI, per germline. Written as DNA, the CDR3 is TGTGCCAGCAGGGGGGGGCGCGTCACTGAAGCTTTCTTT. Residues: CASRGGRVTEAFF.

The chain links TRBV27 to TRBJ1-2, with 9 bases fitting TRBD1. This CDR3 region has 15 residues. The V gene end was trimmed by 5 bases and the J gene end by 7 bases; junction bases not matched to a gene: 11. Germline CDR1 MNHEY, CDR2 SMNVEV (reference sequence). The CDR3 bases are TGTGCCAGCAGTATACAGGGGGCGCTCTCGCCTGGCTACACCTTC. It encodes CASSIQGALSPGYTF.

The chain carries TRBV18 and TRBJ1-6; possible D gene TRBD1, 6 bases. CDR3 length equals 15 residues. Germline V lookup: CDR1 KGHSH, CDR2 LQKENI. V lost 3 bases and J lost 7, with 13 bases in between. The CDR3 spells CASSPRRTGNSPLHF. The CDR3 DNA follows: TGTGCCAGCTCACCCCGACGTACAGGGAATTCACCCCTCCACTTT.